The rows below give T cell receptor beta chains drawn from one sample of a study of memory CD4+ T cells and cytomegalovirus serostatus. Profiled with immunoSEQ multiplex PCR; TCRdb holds only in-frame clones, not every one. The table records roughly 67,000 clones, approximately 80% of them present only once. Input material: memory CD4+ T cells from blood. The source of these receptors is an adult in good health and CMV-seropositive. Each CDR3 is given with its conserved first and last residue. Each record gives: J gene, V gene, CDR3 protein.

j_gene: TRBJ2-3; v_gene: TRBV5-1; CDR3aa: CASRPGRESDTQYF
j_gene: TRBJ2-5; v_gene: TRBV28; CDR3aa: CASRQGGDFQETQYF
j_gene: TRBJ2-7; v_gene: TRBV7-9; CDR3aa: CASTKPTGQYEQYF
j_gene: TRBJ2-5; v_gene: TRBV5-1; CDR3aa: CASSYLSGGAQETQYF
j_gene: TRBJ2-1; v_gene: TRBV6-4; CDR3aa: CASSPLAGGYNEQFF
j_gene: TRBJ1-1; v_gene: TRBV7-9; CDR3aa: CASSRLLGQVAFF
j_gene: TRBJ2-3; v_gene: TRBV28; CDR3aa: CASSFVGGRADTQYF
j_gene: TRBJ2-3; v_gene: TRBV2; CDR3aa: CASSEVYGTDTQYF
j_gene: TRBJ1-6; v_gene: TRBV28; CDR3aa: CASSPGKYSPLHF
j_gene: TRBJ1-2; v_gene: TRBV30; CDR3aa: CAWSFDRGLKENYGYTF
j_gene: TRBJ1-2; v_gene: TRBV4-3; CDR3aa: CASSQYRGPYGYTF
j_gene: TRBJ1-5; v_gene: TRBV5-1; CDR3aa: CASSLAGGNNQPQHF
j_gene: TRBJ1-2; v_gene: TRBV2; CDR3aa: CASHLDTGLYGYTF
j_gene: TRBJ2-3; v_gene: TRBV5-1; CDR3aa: CASSMGTSGRAGDTQYF
j_gene: TRBJ1-2; v_gene: TRBV5-4; CDR3aa: CASSLRVIGYGYTF
j_gene: TRBJ1-2; v_gene: TRBV29-1; CDR3aa: CSVEQFSGQGYTF
j_gene: TRBJ2-2; v_gene: TRBV6-5; CDR3aa: CASRPRAGELFF
j_gene: TRBJ2-3; v_gene: TRBV28; CDR3aa: CASSTEITDTQYF
j_gene: TRBJ2-5; v_gene: TRBV28; CDR3aa: CASSLAQETQYF
j_gene: TRBJ2-7; v_gene: TRBV11-2; CDR3aa: CASSRDVSGTTHEQYF
j_gene: TRBJ1-1; v_gene: TRBV7-3; CDR3aa: CASSLGSMNTEAFF
j_gene: TRBJ1-3; v_gene: TRBV9; CDR3aa: CASSVGAALTSGNTIYF
j_gene: TRBJ2-5; v_gene: TRBV28; CDR3aa: CASSLPRTSGLETQYF
j_gene: TRBJ1-4; v_gene: TRBV7-9; CDR3aa: CASSLVVAEEAEKLFF
j_gene: TRBJ2-7; v_gene: TRBV4-1; CDR3aa: CASSQGLAGSYEQYF
j_gene: TRBJ2-3; v_gene: TRBV9; CDR3aa: CASSARGQGADTQYF
j_gene: TRBJ1-4; v_gene: TRBV27; CDR3aa: CASSPTRQTGEKLFF
j_gene: TRBJ2-1; v_gene: TRBV29-1; CDR3aa: CSVEEDSGRINEQFF
j_gene: TRBJ2-1; v_gene: TRBV7-9; CDR3aa: CASSLSGNEQFF
j_gene: TRBJ2-2; v_gene: TRBV5-6; CDR3aa: CASSLEPGLAGDGGELFF
j_gene: TRBJ2-5; v_gene: TRBV5-1; CDR3aa: CASSSGRQSLAETQYF
j_gene: TRBJ2-4; v_gene: TRBV5-4; CDR3aa: CASSPDRGKVNIQYF
j_gene: TRBJ2-7; v_gene: TRBV18; CDR3aa: CASSPGQLDEQYF
j_gene: TRBJ2-3; v_gene: TRBV4-3; CDR3aa: CASSQGGARTDTQYF
j_gene: TRBJ2-2; v_gene: TRBV19; CDR3aa: CASSSPLGTGELFF
j_gene: TRBJ2-5; v_gene: TRBV27; CDR3aa: CASTGRGGTQYF
j_gene: TRBJ1-2; v_gene: TRBV4-1; CDR3aa: CASSQGVGLRGYTF
j_gene: TRBJ2-5; v_gene: TRBV29-1; CDR3aa: CSVDLRGDLETQYF
j_gene: TRBJ1-1; v_gene: TRBV28; CDR3aa: CASRTDFEAFF
j_gene: TRBJ2-7; v_gene: TRBV18; CDR3aa: CASSPGRSDYEQYF
j_gene: TRBJ1-2; v_gene: TRBV5-4; CDR3aa: CASSLGALDLNYGYTF
j_gene: TRBJ1-2; v_gene: TRBV29-1; CDR3aa: CSVRPFTGANYGYTF